This T cell receptor beta chain was sequenced for a study of post-analysis software for immune sequencing data. Whole-study results and caveats: Higher frequency in patients than in controls was seen for 5 or 6 TRBV segments, with TRBV5-6, TRBV5-1 and TRBV20-1 among them.

A remark on this clonotype: Its antigen is unknown.

Unique molecular identifiers tagged the TCR beta cDNA libraries. TCRdb recomputed calls from the PCR reads with MiXCR, one row per CDR3 protein. The data hold a few hundred thousand distinct CDR3 sequences, with 36% observed a single time. V dropped 4 bases and J dropped 6 bases, with 13 bases sitting between them. The V gene's germline CDR1 is SGHRS and CDR2 YFSETQ. The CDR3 consists of 13 residues. The chain recombines TRBV5-1 with TRBJ1-1, with D possibly being TRBD1 (6 bases). The clonotype was recovered from a girl under 18 with multiple sclerosis. The sequenced sample was blood. As DNA, the CDR3 is TGCGCCAGCAGCGCAAACTCAGGGGCTGAAGCTTTCTTT. Translated: CASSANSGAEAFF.